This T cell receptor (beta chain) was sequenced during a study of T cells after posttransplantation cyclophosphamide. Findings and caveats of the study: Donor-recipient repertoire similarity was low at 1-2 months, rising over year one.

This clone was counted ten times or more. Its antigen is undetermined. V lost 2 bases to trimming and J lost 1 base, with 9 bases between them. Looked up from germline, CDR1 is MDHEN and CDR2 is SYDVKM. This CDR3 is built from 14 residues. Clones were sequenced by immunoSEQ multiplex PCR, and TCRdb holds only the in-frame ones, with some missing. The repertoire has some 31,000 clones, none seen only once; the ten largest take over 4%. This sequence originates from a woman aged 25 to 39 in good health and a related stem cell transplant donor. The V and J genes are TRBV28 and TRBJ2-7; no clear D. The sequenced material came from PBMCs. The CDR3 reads CASSLARFSYEQYF. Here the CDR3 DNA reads TGTGCCAGCAGTTTAGCCCGGTTTTCCTACGAGCAGTACTTC. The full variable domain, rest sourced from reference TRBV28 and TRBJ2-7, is DVKVTQSSRYLVKRTGEKVFLECVQDMDHENMFWYRQDPGLGLRLIYFSYDVKMKEKGDIPEGYSVSREKKERFSLILESASTNQTSMYLCASSLARFSYEQYFGPGTRLTVT.